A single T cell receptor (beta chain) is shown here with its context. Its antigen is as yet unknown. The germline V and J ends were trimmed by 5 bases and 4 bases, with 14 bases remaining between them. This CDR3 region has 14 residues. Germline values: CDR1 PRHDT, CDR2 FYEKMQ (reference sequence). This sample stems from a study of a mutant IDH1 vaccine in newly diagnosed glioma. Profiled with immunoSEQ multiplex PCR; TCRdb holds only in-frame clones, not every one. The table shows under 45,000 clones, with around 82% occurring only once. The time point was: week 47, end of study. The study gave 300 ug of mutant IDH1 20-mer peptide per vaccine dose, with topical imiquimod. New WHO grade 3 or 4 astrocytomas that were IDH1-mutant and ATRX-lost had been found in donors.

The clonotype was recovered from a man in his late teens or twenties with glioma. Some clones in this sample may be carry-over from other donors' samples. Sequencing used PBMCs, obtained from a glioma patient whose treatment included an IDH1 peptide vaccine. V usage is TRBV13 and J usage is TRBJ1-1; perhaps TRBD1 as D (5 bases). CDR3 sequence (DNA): TGTGCCAGCAGCCGACGGCAGGGATTCACTGAAGCTTTCTTT. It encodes CASSRRQGFTEAFF. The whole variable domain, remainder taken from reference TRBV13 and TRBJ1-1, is AAGVIQSPRHLIKEKRETATLKCYPIPRHDTVYWYQQGPGQDPQFLISFYEKMQSDKGSIPDRFSAQQFSDYHSELNMSSLELGDSALYFCASSRRQGFTEAFFGQGTRLTVV.